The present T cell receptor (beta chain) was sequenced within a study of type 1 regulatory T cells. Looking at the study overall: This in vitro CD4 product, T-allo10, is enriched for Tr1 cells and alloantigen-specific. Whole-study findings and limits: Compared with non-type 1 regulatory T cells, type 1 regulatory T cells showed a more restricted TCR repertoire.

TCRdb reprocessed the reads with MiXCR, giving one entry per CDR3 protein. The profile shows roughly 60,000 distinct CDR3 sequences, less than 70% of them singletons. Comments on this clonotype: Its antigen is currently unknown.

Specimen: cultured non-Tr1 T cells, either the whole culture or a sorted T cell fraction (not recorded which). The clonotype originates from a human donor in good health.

The CDR3 DNA reads as TGTGCCAGCAGTTATTCAGGGGGCCATTCACCCCTCCACTTT. Protein: CASSYSGGHSPLHF. The gene calls are TRBV6-5 and TRBJ1-6; 8 bases match TRBD1. The length of the CDR3 is 14 residues. V lost 3 bases to trimming and J lost 8 bases; unmatched junction nucleotides: 3. Germline V lookup: CDR1 MNHEY, CDR2 SVGAGI.